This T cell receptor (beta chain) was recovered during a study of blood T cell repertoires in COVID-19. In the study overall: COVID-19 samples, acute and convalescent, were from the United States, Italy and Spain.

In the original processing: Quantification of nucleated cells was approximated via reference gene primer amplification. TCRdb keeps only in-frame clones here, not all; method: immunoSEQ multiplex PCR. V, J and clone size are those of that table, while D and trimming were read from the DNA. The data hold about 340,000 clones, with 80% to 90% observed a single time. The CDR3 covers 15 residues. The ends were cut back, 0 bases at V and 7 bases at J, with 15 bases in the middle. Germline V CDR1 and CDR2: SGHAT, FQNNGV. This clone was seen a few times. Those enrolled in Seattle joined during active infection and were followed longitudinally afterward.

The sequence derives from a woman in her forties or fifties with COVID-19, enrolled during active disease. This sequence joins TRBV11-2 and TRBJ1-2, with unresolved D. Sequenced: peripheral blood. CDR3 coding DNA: TGTGCCAGCAGCTTAGACACGGAGTTTGGAGGTGGCTACACCTTC. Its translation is CASSLDTEFGGGYTF.